The clone carrying this TCR beta chain appeared many times. Its antigen is still unknown. Germline V CDR1 and CDR2: DFQATT, SNEGSKA (reference sequence). The CDR3 contains 10 residues. Trimming took off 7 bases at V and 8 bases at J, with 11 bases between the two ends. This specimen comes from a study of identical twins' blood T cells. Study-wide points: Twins reportedly had markedly more similar V usage than unrelated donors, even among out-of-frame TCRbeta clonotypes.

Both ends of each TCR cDNA library bore sample-specific barcodes. Authors' analysis steps: Per-library CDR3 reads ranged about 2.2 to 3.6 million; clonotypes, ~100,000 to ~550,000. TCRdb redid the calling of the 5' RACE reads with MiXCR, one entry per CDR3 protein. These V and J calls are TCRdb output, not the study's own analysis. The data contain roughly 340,000 distinct CDR3 sequences, roughly 31% of them singletons. The sample taken for sequencing was PBMCs. The chain has TRBV20-1 and TRBJ1-2; D call uncertain. The origin of this receptor is a woman aged 18 to 50 in good health. CDR3 sequence: CSVTKGGYTF. DNA for the CDR3: TGCAGTGTCACAAAAGGGGGCTACACCTTC.